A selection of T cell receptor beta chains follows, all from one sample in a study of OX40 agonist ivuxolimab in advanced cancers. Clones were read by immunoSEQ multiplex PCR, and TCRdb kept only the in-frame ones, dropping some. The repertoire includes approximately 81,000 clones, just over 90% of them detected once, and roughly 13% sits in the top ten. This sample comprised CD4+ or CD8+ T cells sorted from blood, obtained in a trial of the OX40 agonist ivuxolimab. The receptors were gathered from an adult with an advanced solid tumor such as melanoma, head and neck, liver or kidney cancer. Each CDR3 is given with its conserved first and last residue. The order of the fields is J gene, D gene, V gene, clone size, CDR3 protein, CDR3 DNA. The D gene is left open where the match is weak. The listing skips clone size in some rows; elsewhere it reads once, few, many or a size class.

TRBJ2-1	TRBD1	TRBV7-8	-	CASSPLPDRGYNEQFF	TGTGCCAGCAGCCCACTTCCGGACAGGGGCTACAATGAGCAGTTCTTC
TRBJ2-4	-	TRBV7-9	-	CASSPRTPLKNIQYF	TGTGCCAGCAGCCCCCGGACACCGCTCAAAAACATTCAGTACTTC
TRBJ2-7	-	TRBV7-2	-	CASSLGAGGSYEQYF	TGTGCCAGCAGCTTGGGGGCAGGCGGCAGCTACGAGCAGTACTTC
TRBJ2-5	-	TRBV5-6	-	CASSLAGGETQYF	TGTGCCAGCAGCTTGGCAGGAGGGGAGACCCAGTACTTC
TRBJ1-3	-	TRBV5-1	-	CASSLTGSQTYGNTIYF	TGCGCCAGCAGCTTGACGGGGAGCCAGACTTACGGAAACACCATATATTTT
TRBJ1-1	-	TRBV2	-	CAHRVSQNTEAFF	TGTGCCCACAGGGTCAGTCAGAACACTGAAGCTTTCTTT
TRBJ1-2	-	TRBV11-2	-	CASSFSGVLPYGYTF	TGTGCCAGCAGCTTTTCTGGGGTCCTCCCCTATGGCTACACCTTC
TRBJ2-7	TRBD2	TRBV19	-	CASSTGLAGGTYEQYF	TGTGCCAGTAGTACGGGACTAGCGGGAGGTACCTACGAGCAGTACTTC
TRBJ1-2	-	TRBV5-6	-	CASSPTGVNYGYTF	TGTGCCAGCAGCCCGACAGGCGTTAACTATGGCTACACCTTC
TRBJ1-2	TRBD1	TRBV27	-	CASSKADRASYYGYTF	TGTGCCAGCAGTAAAGCCGACAGGGCCAGTTACTATGGCTACACCTTC
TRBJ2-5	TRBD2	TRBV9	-	CASSVGLAGGETQYF	TGTGCCAGCAGCGTAGGGCTAGCGGGGGGTGAGACCCAGTACTTC
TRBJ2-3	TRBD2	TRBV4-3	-	CASSQGLAGATDTQYF	TGCGCCAGCAGCCAAGGACTAGCGGGAGCTACAGATACGCAGTATTTT
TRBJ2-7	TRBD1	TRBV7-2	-	CASSSDPGQGAYEQYF	TGTGCCAGCAGCTCCGACCCGGGACAGGGGGCCTACGAGCAGTACTTC
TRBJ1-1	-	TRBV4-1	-	CASSQGGNPEAFF	TGCGCCAGCAGCCAAGGGGGGAACCCTGAAGCTTTCTTT
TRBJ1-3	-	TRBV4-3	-	CASSQDAGNTIYF	TGCGCCAGCAGCCAAGATGCGGGAAACACCATATATTTT
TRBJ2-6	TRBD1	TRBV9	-	CASSGPLGQGVNPSGANVLTF	TGTGCCAGCAGCGGACCTTTGGGACAGGGGGTTAACCCATCTGGGGCCAACGTCCTGACTTTC
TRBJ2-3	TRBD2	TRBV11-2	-	CASSPGPNAGGRTDTQYF	TGTGCCAGCAGCCCAGGGCCGAATGCGGGGGGCCGCACAGATACGCAGTATTTT
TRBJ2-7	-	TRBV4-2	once	CASSQEDSSYEQYF	TGTGCCAGCAGCCAAGAGGACTCCTCCTACGAGCAGTACTTC
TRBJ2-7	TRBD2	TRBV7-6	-	CASSRTSDHEQYF	TGTGCCAGCAGCCGTACTAGCGACCACGAGCAGTACTTC
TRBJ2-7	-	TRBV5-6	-	CASSLDDMSSYEQYF	TGTGCCAGCAGCCTAGATGACATGAGCTCCTACGAGCAGTACTTC
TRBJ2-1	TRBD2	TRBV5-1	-	CASSPPSGARALEQFF	TGCGCCAGCAGCCCTCCCAGCGGGGCCCGGGCCCTTGAGCAGTTCTTC
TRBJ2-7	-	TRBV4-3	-	CASSQDRGSSYEQYF	TGCGCCAGCAGCCAAGATAGGGGGTCCTCCTACGAGCAGTACTTC
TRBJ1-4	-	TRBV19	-	CASTGTLRPIKLFF	TGTGCCAGTACCGGAACCCTCCGGCCCATAAAACTGTTTTTT
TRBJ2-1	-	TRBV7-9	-	CASSRVGSQYYNEQFF	TGTGCCAGCAGCCGGGTGGGCAGCCAATATTACAATGAGCAGTTCTTC
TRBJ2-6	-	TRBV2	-	CASSEGDTGANVLTF	TGTGCCAGCAGTGAAGGGGATACTGGGGCCAACGTCCTGACTTTC
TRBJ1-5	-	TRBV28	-	CASSLVGPAEFNQPQHF	TGTGCCAGCAGTTTGGTGGGCCCAGCGGAGTTCAATCAGCCCCAGCATTTT
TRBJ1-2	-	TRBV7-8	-	CASSLGLVDYGYTF	TGTGCCAGCAGCTTAGGACTGGTAGACTATGGCTACACCTTC
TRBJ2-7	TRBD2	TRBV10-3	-	CAISVSGEMDEQYF	TGTGCCATCAGTGTGAGCGGGGAGATGGACGAGCAGTACTTC
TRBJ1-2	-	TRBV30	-	CAWTVLGGADGYTF	TGTGCCTGGACCGTTCTGGGGGGCGCGGATGGCTACACCTTC
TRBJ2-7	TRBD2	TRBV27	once	CASSGLAGEQYF	TGTGCCAGCTCCGGACTAGCGGGGGAGCAGTACTTC
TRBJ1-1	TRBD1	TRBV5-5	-	CASSAGTGRLNTEAFF	TGTGCCAGCAGCGCCGGGACAGGGCGATTGAACACTGAAGCTTTCTTT
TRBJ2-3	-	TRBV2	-	CASRGQGGVWDTQYF	TGTGCCAGCAGAGGTCAGGGTGGCGTTTGGGATACGCAGTATTTT
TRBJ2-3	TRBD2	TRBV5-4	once	CASSPGLAGGPVTDTQYF	TGTGCCAGCAGCCCAGGACTAGCGGGAGGGCCGGTCACAGATACGCAGTATTTT